The entry below describes one T cell receptor (beta chain). This sample was taken from a study of blood T cell repertoires in COVID-19. On the study more broadly: The analysed material was cDNA or gDNA that came from T cells, B-cell-depleted T cells, or PBMCs.

The Seattle patients, enrolled during active infection, were followed longitudinally. V gave up 4 bases and J gave up 6 bases; unmatched junction bases: 0. The CDR3 extends over 13 amino acids. Some clones are missing from TCRdb's copy, which holds only in-frame ones; the method was immunoSEQ multiplex PCR. In the table there are approximately 140,000 clones, roughly 89% of which are singletons. The chain recombines TRBV12-3 or TRBV12-4 with TRBJ2-1; 10 bases are shared with TRBD2. Sequenced: peripheral blood. The TCR originated in a young man with COVID-19, enrolled during active disease. Here the CDR3 reads CASSSSGSNEQFF. CDR3 bases: TGTGCCAGCAGTTCTAGCGGGAGCAATGAGCAGTTCTTC.